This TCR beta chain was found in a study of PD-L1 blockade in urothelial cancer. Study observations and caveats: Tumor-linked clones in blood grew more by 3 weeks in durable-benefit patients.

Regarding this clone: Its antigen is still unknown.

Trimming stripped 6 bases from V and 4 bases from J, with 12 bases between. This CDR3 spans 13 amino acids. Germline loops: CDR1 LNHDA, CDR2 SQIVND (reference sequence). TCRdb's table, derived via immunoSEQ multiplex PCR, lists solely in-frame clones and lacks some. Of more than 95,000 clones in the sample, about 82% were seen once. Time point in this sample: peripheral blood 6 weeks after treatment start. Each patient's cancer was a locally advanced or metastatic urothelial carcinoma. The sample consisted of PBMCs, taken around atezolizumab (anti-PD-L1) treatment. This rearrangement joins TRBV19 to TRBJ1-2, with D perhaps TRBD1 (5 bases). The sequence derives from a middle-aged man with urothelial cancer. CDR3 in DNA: TGTGCCAGTAGCCCAAACAGGAGCTATGGCTACACCTTC. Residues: CASSPNRSYGYTF.